Following are 20 T cell receptor beta chains from one sample sequenced in a study of cytomegalovirus exposure and HLA in healthy donors. The PCR ran on 60 Vbeta and 13 Jbeta primers. The table came from immunoSEQ multiplex PCR; TCRdb's copy has only in-frame clones and leaves some out. Of roughly 220,000 clones in the sample, about 70% were seen once. The sample comprised PBMCs. These receptors came from a man in his forties in good health and CMV-seropositive.

In its sample, this clone was seen once. The gene calls are TRBV5-1 and TRBJ1-1; unclear D gene. The CDR3 runs 14 residues. Trimming took off 3 bases at V and 1 base at J, with 10 bases between the two ends. The germline gives CDR1 SGHRS, CDR2 YFSETQ. The CDR3 DNA sequence: TGCGCCAGCAGCTCAACTAGCCCGAACACTGAAGCTTTCTTT. Amino acid sequence: CASSSTSPNTEAFF. Supplemented by reference TRBV5-1 and TRBJ1-1, the full variable domain reads KAGVTQTPRYLIKTRGQQVTLSCSPISGHRSVSWYQQTPGQGLQFLFEYFSETQRNKGNFPGRFSGRQFSNSRSEMNVSTLELGDSALYLCASSSTSPNTEAFFGQGTRLTVV.

This clone showed up just once. This chain links TRBV28 with TRBJ1-3; D is unresolved. The V end lost 5 bases, the J end lost 4 bases, and 15 bases lay between the germline ends. CDR1 MDHEN and CDR2 SYDVKM come from the germline V gene. The CDR3 runs to 15 residues. The CDR3 region has the DNA TGTGCCAGCAGTCTTGGCTTCGCCTCCGGAAACACCATATATTTT. It translates to CASSLGFASGNTIYF.

V gene TRBV29-1 combines with J gene TRBJ1-2; D uncertain. Germline CDR1 and CDR2: SQVTM and ANQGSEA. Trimming took off 0 bases at V and 2 bases at J, with 10 bases between the two ends. The CDR3 loop spans 14 amino acids. CDR3 sequence: CSVEDRQLNYGYTF. As DNA, the CDR3 is TGCAGCGTTGAAGACAGGCAGTTAAACTATGGCTACACCTTC.

This chain uses TRBV7-6 with TRBJ1-5; D uncertain. In germline, CDR1 is SGHVS, CDR2 FNYEAQ. V was pared by 5 bases and J by 5 bases, with 13 bases between. This CDR3 has 14 residues. Here the CDR3 DNA reads TGTGCCAGCAGCCTCGAGCCCACCTATCAGCCCCAGCATTTT. It is translated as CASSLEPTYQPQHF.

The rearrangement joins TRBV5-6 to TRBJ2-3, with D perhaps matching TRBD1 (6 bases). CDR1 and CDR2 from the germline V gene are SGHDT and YYEEEE. V dropped 2 bases and J dropped 3 bases, with 16 bases sitting between them. This CDR3 contains 16 residues. DNA for the CDR3: TGTGCCAGCAGCTTCGGTGGGGGCGGATTAACAGATACGCAGTATTTT. It encodes CASSFGGGGLTDTQYF. Based on the CDR3 plus reference TRBV5-6 and TRBJ2-3, the full variable domain is DAGVTQSPTHLIKTRGQQVTLRCSPKSGHDTVSWYQQALGQGPQFIFQYYEEEERQRGNFPDRFSGHQFPNYSSELNVNALLLGDSALYLCASSFGGGGLTDTQYFGPGTRLTVL.

The gene calls are TRBV2 and TRBJ2-7, with 9 positions matching TRBD1. The germline V gene encodes CDR1 SNHLY and CDR2 FYNNEI. The CDR3 loop spans 15 amino acids. V was clipped by 6 bases and J by 1 base; unmatched bases: 7. Here the CDR3 DNA reads TGTGCCAGCAGGGGGGACAGGGTAGGATCCTACGAGCAGTACTTC. As protein: CASRGDRVGSYEQYF. Supplemented by reference TRBV2 and TRBJ2-7, the full variable domain reads EPEVTQTPSHQVTQMGQEVILRCVPISNHLYFYWYRQILGQKVEFLVSFYNNEISEKSEIFDDQFSVERPDGSNFTLKIRSTKLEDSAMYFCASRGDRVGSYEQYFGPGTRLTVT.

This clone occurred a few times. The rearrangement links TRBV19 to TRBJ1-1; 8 bases agree with TRBD1. V shed 1 base and J 1 base; nucleotides not matched to a gene: 5. CDR3 length equals 16 residues. Germline V gives CDR1 LNHDA, CDR2 SQIVND (reference sequence). CDR3 DNA sequence: TGTGCCAGTAGTATAGGGACAGGGTCCCCGAACACTGAAGCTTTCTTT. This codes for CASSIGTGSPNTEAFF.

This clone came up once. The chain couples TRBV7-7 to TRBJ1-2, with D tentatively TRBD1 (5 bases). The germline V gene encodes CDR1 SSHAT and CDR2 FNYEAQ (reference sequence). V dropped 5 bases and J dropped 6 bases, with 13 bases sitting between them. This CDR3 is 13 amino acids long. This chain's CDR3 is CASSHLGANGYTF. As DNA, the CDR3 is TGTGCCAGCAGCCACCTAGGGGCGAATGGCTACACCTTC.

This clone was picked up a small number of times. The chain combines TRBV7-8 with TRBJ1-4; 7 bases map to TRBD1. The CDR3 is 16 residues long. Germline V lookup: CDR1 SGHVS, CDR2 FQNEAQ. V shed 0 bases, J shed 2 bases, and the junction held 3 bases outside the gene matches. The CDR3, as DNA: TGTGCCAGCAGCTTAGCAGGGGGCGGCACTAATGAAAAACTGTTTTTT. It translates to CASSLAGGGTNEKLFF.

V gene TRBV28 combines with J gene TRBJ2-6; 7 bases fit TRBD1. Germline V gives CDR1 MDHEN, CDR2 SYDVKM. Trimming at V came to 6 bases and at J to 0 bases, leaving 11 bases not matched to a gene. CDR3 size: 18 residues. The CDR3 coding sequence is TGTGCCAGCAGCCTCCTAGACAGGGTAATCTCTGGGGCCAACGTCCTGACTTTC. This translates into CASSLLDRVISGANVLTF.

This clone occurred once. The chain employs TRBV5-6 and TRBJ1-3, with D uncertain. Trimming took off 3 bases at V and 0 bases at J, with 19 bases between the two ends. The V gene's germline CDR1 is SGHDT and CDR2 YYEEEE. The CDR3 spans 18 residues. CDR3 sequence: CASSWAPRETISGNTIYF. In DNA form, the CDR3 reads TGTGCCAGCAGCTGGGCCCCCCGGGAAACTATCTCTGGAAACACCATATATTTT.

The V call is TRBV6-6, the J call TRBJ1-1; 11 bases are shared with TRBD1. Trimming at V came to 6 bases and at J to 3 bases, leaving 6 bases not matched to a gene. The CDR3 loop spans 15 amino acids. Germline CDR1 MNHNY, CDR2 SVGAGI (reference sequence). This CDR3 reads CASRDPGQGDTEAFF. Here the CDR3 DNA reads TGTGCCAGCAGGGACCCGGGACAGGGGGACACTGAAGCTTTCTTT.

The chain links TRBV27 to TRBJ1-6; no definite D call. The CDR3 has 12 amino acids. Germline CDR1 reads MNHEY; CDR2 reads SMNVEV (reference sequence). The V end lost 6 bases, the J end lost 10 bases, and 10 bases lay between the germline ends. In nucleotides, the CDR3 is TGTGCCAGCAGCCGACTATTGTCACCCCTCCACTTT. Translated: CASSRLLSPLHF.

This chain links TRBV4-3 with TRBJ1-2; D is unclear. The CDR3 consists of 15 residues. Germline V gene lookup returns CDR1 LGHNA and CDR2 YSLEER. Deletions cut 0 bases from V and 4 bases from J, with 12 bases between. The DNA of the CDR3 is TGCGCCAGCAGCCAAGATACGGGTTCGGGCTATGGCTACACCTTC. Its translation: CASSQDTGSGYGYTF.

This chain joins TRBV5-4 and TRBJ2-5, with D maybe TRBD2 (6 bases). The CDR3 has 14 residues. Germline V CDR1 and CDR2: SGHNT, YYREEE (reference sequence). Trimming stripped 4 bases from V and 11 bases from J, with 21 bases between. The chain's CDR3 is CASSSQTSLGEQYF. As DNA, the CDR3 is TGTGCCAGCAGCAGCCAGACTAGTTTGGGAGAGCAGTACTTC.

J is TRBJ2-7 and V is TRBV27, with TRBD2 as a possible D gene (5 bases). Trimming took off 2 bases at V and 1 base at J, with 12 bases between the two ends. This CDR3 region has 15 residues. From germline, CDR1 is MNHEY and CDR2 SMNVEV (reference sequence). The CDR3 region has the DNA TGTGCCAGCAGTTTAAGAGGGTACCCGTCCTACGAGCAGTACTTC. Its translation is CASSLRGYPSYEQYF.

A few counts support this clone. The gene calls are TRBV28 and TRBJ2-5, with a weak D call TRBD1 (6 bases). Germline V gene sequence: CDR1 MDHEN, CDR2 SYDVKM. Trimming left V 5 bases short and J 11 bases short, with 24 bases between. The length of the CDR3 is 15 residues. CDR3 sequence (DNA): TGTGCCAGCAGTCCCCGGGACACCTTACTACGAGGGCAGTACTTC. Translation: CASSPRDTLLRGQYF. Filled out from reference TRBV28 and TRBJ2-5, the complete variable domain reads DVKVTQSSRYLVKRTGEKVFLECVQDMDHENMFWYRQDPGLGLRLIYFSYDVKMKEKGDIPEGYSVSREKKERFSLILESASTNQTSMYLCASSPRDTLLRGQYFGPGTRLLVL.

The gene calls are TRBV7-3 and TRBJ1-6; 9 bases are a match to TRBD1. The trim removed 3 bases at V and 3 bases at J, leaving 0 bases unmatched. Germline CDR1 SGHTA, CDR2 FQGTGA. The CDR3 contains 15 residues. The CDR3 DNA reads TGTGCCAGCAGCTTGGGACAGGGCTATAATTCACCCCTCCACTTT. As protein: CASSLGQGYNSPLHF.

The chain combines TRBV5-1 with TRBJ2-3; no clear D. V lost 0 bases and J 4 bases, leaving 15 bases between the germline ends. The germline V gene encodes CDR1 SGHRS and CDR2 YFSETQ. The CDR3 spans 16 residues. The CDR3 region is CASSLAPIPSPDTQYF. CDR3 coding DNA: TGCGCCAGCAGCTTGGCCCCTATTCCGTCACCAGATACGCAGTATTTT.

J is TRBJ2-7 and V is TRBV5-1; D gene unclear. Between the trimmed V and J ends, which lost 0 bases and 6 bases, there was a span of 10 bases. From germline, CDR1 is SGHRS and CDR2 YFSETQ. The CDR3 spans 13 residues. The CDR3, as DNA: TGCGCCAGCAGCTTGGAACAGTTTCTCGAGCAGTACTTC. Protein: CASSLEQFLEQYF. The complete variable domain, with remaining parts taken from reference TRBV5-1 and TRBJ2-7, reads KAGVTQTPRYLIKTRGQQVTLSCSPISGHRSVSWYQQTPGQGLQFLFEYFSETQRNKGNFPGRFSGRQFSNSRSEMNVSTLELGDSALYLCASSLEQFLEQYFGPGTRLTVT.